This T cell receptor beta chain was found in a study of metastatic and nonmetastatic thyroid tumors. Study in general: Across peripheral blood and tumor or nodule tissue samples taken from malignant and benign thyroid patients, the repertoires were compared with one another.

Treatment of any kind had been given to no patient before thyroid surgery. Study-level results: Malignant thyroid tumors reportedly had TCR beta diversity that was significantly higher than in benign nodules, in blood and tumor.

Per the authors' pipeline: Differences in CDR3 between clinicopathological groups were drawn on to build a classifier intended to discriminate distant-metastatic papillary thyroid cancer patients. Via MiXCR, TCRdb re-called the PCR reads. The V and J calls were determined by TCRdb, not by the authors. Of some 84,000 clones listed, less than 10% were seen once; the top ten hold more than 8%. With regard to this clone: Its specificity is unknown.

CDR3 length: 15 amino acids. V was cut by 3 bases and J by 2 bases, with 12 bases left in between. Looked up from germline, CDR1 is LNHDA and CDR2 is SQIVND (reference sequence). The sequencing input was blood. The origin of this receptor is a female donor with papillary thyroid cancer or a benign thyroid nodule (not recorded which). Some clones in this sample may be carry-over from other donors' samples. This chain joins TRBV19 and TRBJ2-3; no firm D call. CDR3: CASSIGRSLTDTQYF. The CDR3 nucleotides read TGTGCCAGTAGTATCGGCAGGTCCCTCACAGATACGCAGTATTTT. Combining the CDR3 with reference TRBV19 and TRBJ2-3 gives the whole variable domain DGGITQSPKYLFRKEGQNVTLSCEQNLNHDAMYWYRQDPGQGLRLIYYSQIVNDFQKGDIAEGYSVSREKKESFPLTVTSAQKNPTAFYLCASSIGRSLTDTQYFGPGTRLTVL.